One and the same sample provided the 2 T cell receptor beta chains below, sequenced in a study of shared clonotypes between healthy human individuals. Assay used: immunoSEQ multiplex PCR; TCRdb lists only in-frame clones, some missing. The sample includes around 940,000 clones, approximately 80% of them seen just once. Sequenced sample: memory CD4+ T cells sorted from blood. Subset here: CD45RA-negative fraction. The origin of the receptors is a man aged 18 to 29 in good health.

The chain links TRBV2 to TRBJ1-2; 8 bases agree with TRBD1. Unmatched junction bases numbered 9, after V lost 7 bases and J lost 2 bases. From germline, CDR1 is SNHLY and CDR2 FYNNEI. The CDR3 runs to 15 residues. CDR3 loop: CASILGQGKNYGYTF. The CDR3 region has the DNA TGTGCCAGCATCCTAGGACAGGGCAAGAACTATGGCTACACCTTC.

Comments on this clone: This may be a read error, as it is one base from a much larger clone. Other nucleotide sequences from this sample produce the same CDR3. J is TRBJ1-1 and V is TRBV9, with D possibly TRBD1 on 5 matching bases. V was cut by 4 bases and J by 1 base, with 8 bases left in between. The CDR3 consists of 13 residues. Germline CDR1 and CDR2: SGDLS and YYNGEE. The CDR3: CASSFGQNTEAFF. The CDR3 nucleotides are TGTGCCAGCAGCTTTGGACAGAACACTGAAGCTTTCTTT.